Below, one TCR beta chain is given with its context. The antigen remains undetermined. Those who donated were healthy HIV-negative adults, with no recent acute infections or vaccinations reported. This entry belongs to a study of shared clonotypes between healthy human individuals. Study summary: CD4 naive and memory got three plates each, CD8 naive two, CD8 memory one. Study-level results: Relative to memory subsets, naive subsets generally showed larger estimated richness. The small donor group covered limited genetic and exposure diversity.

TCRdb's table, derived via immunoSEQ multiplex PCR, lists solely in-frame clones and lacks some. The sample holds some 300,000 clones, more than 60% seen once. Sequenced material: memory CD4+ T cells sorted from blood. Subset in this sample: CD45RA-negative fraction. The receptor comes from a man aged 25-40 years in good health.

This CDR3 is CASSQSGQVGNEQFF. The CDR3, as DNA: TGTGCCAGCTCACAGTCGGGACAGGTGGGCAATGAGCAGTTCTTC. The chain employs TRBV18 and TRBJ2-1; 8 bases are a match to TRBD1. Germline-derived CDR1 and CDR2 are KGHSH and LQKENI. The CDR3 runs to 15 residues. V trimming: 4 bases; J trimming: 6 bases; junction bases outside the gene matches: 8.